A selection of T cell receptor beta chains follows, all from one sample in a study of cytomegalovirus exposure and HLA in healthy donors. Only in-frame clones appear in the TCRdb table, and some are missing; sequencing was by immunoSEQ multiplex PCR. The table has 120,000 or so clones, 10% seen once. Material for sequencing was PBMCs. Receptors were obtained from a woman aged 18-29 years in good health and CMV-seropositive. The conserved cysteine and the conserved F or W are not part of the CDR3 here.

v_gene	j_gene	len	CDR3aa
TRBV5-6	TRBJ1-3	13	ASSLVREPGNTIY
TRBV7-2	TRBJ2-1	13	ASSFTSGSSYEQF
TRBV19	TRBJ1-5	14	ASSFGQHNSNQPQH
TRBV4-1	TRBJ1-2	12	ASSLREWNYGYT
TRBV7-6	TRBJ2-1	12	ASSVAGGRNEQF
TRBV10-3	TRBJ2-7	11	AATISSDFEQY
TRBV7-9	TRBJ1-1	11	ASSPRGGTEAF
TRBV27	TRBJ2-7	12	ASSWTSGIYEQY
TRBV15	TRBJ1-3	12	ATSYGGSGNTIY
TRBV27	TRBJ2-3	10	ASSQDYSPQY
TRBV11-1	TRBJ2-5	12	ASRNRYLQETQY
TRBV27	TRBJ1-4	16	ASSLSNSGQGRSEKLF
TRBV5-4	TRBJ2-1	12	ASSRGLDPDEQF
TRBV7-3	TRBJ2-1	13	ASSLWASEANEQF
TRBV7-2	TRBJ1-4	13	ASSLGTGLVEKLF
TRBV4-1	TRBJ1-2	15	ASSQPASGGMNHGYT
TRBV18	TRBJ2-2	14	ASSPQTGANTGELF
TRBV5-1	TRBJ2-3	15	ASSWGLAGTSTDTQY
TRBV7-2	TRBJ2-1	13	ASTPPGVTYNEQF
TRBV30	NA	11	AGGESILYEQY
TRBV7-9	TRBJ2-7	11	ASSQGVVYEQY
TRBV6-1	TRBJ1-1	10	ASSAWNTEAF
TRBV30	TRBJ2-3	13	AWSVLAGYTDTQY
TRBV6-5	TRBJ2-1	13	ASSSSGLAQNEQF
TRBV2	TRBJ1-1	9	ASRDRVEAF
TRBV4-1	TRBJ2-1	15	ASSQEGGGRPGNEQF
TRBV27	TRBJ1-1	13	ASSPGLRGGTEAF
TRBV4-1	TRBJ2-7	10	ASSQEGGREY
TRBV28	TRBJ2-3	12	ASGGVTRTDTQY
TRBV2	TRBJ1-1	11	ASGSQGNTEAF
TRBV18	TRBJ1-1	14	ASSPGTTGLNTEAF
TRBV7-9	TRBJ2-6	13	ASSFLSSGANVLT
TRBV6-5	TRBJ2-1	12	ASTPGEWGNEQF
TRBV4-1	TRBJ1-1	14	ASSQPSQGSLTEAF
TRBV2	TRBJ1-2	9	ASTSRYGYT
TRBV28	TRBJ2-7	13	ASSDAGTGAYEQY
TRBV19	TRBJ2-1	9	ASRTPEGQF
TRBV6-1	TRBJ1-5	13	ASTPFDTGNQPQH
TRBV7-2	TRBJ2-1	13	ASSPWEERYNEQF
TRBV15	NA	14	ATSGLPGLAGYEQY
TRBV6-1	TRBJ2-7	14	ASSEGLAGASYEQY
TRBV6-1	TRBJ1-5	9	ASSEGASQH
TRBV19	TRBJ2-2	12	ASKQGADTGELF
TRBV7-9	TRBJ1-4	12	ASSPGQINEKLF
TRBV5-6	TRBJ2-1	15	ASSLGFIIAGYNEQF
TRBV7-2	TRBJ2-7	13	ASSSDRGRAYEQY